A selection of T cell receptor beta chains follows, all from one sample in a study of blood T cell repertoires in COVID-19. Here immunoSEQ multiplex PCR was the method, and the copy in TCRdb shows in-frame clones only, minus some. This repertoire shows 300,000 to 350,000 clones, nearly 90% found once; its top ten account for around 0.93%. The sample taken for sequencing was peripheral blood. These receptors came from a woman aged 40 to 55 with COVID-19, enrolled during active disease. Each CDR3 is given with its conserved first and last residue. The D gene is left open where the match is weak.

v_call,j_call,d_call,cdr3_aa
TRBV7-2,TRBJ2-7,-,CASSWGGDFQYEQYF
TRBV6-5,TRBJ2-7,-,CASSSGQSTWEQYF
TRBV19,TRBJ2-7,-,CASSGSGPHEQYF
TRBV4-3,TRBJ2-1,-,CASSQLPGLLFF
TRBV7-2,TRBJ1-2,TRBD1,CASSFQTGGGYGYTF
TRBV7-2,TRBJ2-1,TRBD2,CASSFGLLAGAPGEQFF
TRBV20-1,TRBJ2-7,TRBD2,CSASWDYYEQYF
TRBV5-1,TRBJ2-1,-,CASSLGTFGGTEQFF
TRBV27,TRBJ2-2,TRBD2,CASSLTSGRAKASGELFF
TRBV9,TRBJ1-2,-,CASSVAWGGGGYTF
TRBV30,TRBJ1-4,TRBD1,CAWSGDRTNEKLFF
TRBV19,TRBJ2-7,TRBD1,CASSILGQSYEQYF
TRBV7-3,TRBJ1-1,TRBD1,CASSLDRVNTEAFF
TRBV5-1,TRBJ2-7,TRBD1,CASRDRVNSYEQYF
TRBV11-3,TRBJ1-1,-,CASSLGQATEAFF
TRBV27,TRBJ2-7,-,CASSLSADGHEQYF
TRBV7-9,TRBJ1-6,-,CASSLARGSYNSPLHF
TRBV5-1,TRBJ1-2,TRBD1,CASSLGTASWGYTF
TRBV6-1,TRBJ2-3,TRBD2,CASSEGWGGFSTDTQYF
TRBV5-1,TRBJ2-2,-,CASSSGRANTGELFF
TRBV14,TRBJ2-2,-,CASGAGGSGELFF
TRBV30,TRBJ1-5,-,CAWSGQGGQPQHF
TRBV7-3,TRBJ2-2,TRBD2,CASSSSTGTRSTGELFF
TRBV4-3,TRBJ2-1,TRBD2,CASSQRRGAIWNEQFF
TRBV13,TRBJ1-3,TRBD1,CASSSRTGAGNTIYF
TRBV18,TRBJ1-1,TRBD1,CASSPGQGGTEAFF
TRBV28,TRBJ1-1,-,CASSLNPALGAFF
TRBV30,TRBJ1-2,-,CAWSAGFYNGYTF
TRBV28,TRBJ2-7,-,CASSYPVPGRSYEQYF
TRBV28,TRBJ1-5,-,CASSSLNQPQHF
TRBV7-2,TRBJ2-1,-,CASSLAGVPYNEQFF
TRBV7-2,TRBJ2-1,-,CASSLSEGRPFF
TRBV5-5,TRBJ1-2,TRBD1,CASSSGQSYGYTF
TRBV12-3/TRBV12-4,TRBJ2-3,-,CASSGQYTDTQYF
TRBV11-2,TRBJ2-5,TRBD1,CASSRRPGQGGETQYF